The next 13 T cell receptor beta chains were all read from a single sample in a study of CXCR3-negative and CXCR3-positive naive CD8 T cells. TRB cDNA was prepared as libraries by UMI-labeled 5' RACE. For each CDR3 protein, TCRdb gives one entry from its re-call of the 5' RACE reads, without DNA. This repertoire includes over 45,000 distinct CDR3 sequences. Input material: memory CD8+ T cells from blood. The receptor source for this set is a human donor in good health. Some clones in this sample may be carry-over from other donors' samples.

The CDR3 sequence: CSARGFLVRYEQYF. The chain employs TRBV20-1 and TRBJ2-7; TCRdb picks TRBD2, but there is no DNA to check that call. Germline V gives CDR1 DFQATT, CDR2 SNEGSKA (reference sequence). CDR3 length equals 14 residues.

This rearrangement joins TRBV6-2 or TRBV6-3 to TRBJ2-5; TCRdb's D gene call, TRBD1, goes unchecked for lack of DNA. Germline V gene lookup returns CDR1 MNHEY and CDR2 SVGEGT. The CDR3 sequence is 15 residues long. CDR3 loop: CASSYSSSGGETQYF.

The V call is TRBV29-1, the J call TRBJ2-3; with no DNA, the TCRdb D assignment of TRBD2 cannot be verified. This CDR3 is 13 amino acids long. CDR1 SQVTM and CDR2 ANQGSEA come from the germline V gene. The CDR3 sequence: CSVEGRYTDTQYF.

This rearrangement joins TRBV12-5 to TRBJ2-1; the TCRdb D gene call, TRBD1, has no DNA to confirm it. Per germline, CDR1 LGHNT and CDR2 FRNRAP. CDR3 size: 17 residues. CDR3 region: CASGLPPGGGNNNEQFF.

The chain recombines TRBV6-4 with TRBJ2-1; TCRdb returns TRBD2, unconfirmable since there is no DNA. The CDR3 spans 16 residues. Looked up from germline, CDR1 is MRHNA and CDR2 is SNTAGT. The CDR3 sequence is CASSEGTSGDYNEQFF.

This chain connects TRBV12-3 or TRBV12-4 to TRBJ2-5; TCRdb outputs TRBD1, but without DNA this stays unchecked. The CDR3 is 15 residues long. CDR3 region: CASSEGTGSRETQYF.

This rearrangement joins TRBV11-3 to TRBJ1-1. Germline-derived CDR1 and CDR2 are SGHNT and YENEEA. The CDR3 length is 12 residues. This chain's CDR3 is CASSMGGSEAFF.

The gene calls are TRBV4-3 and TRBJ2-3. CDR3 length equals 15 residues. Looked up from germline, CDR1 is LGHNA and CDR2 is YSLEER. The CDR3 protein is CASSQQTESGNTQYF.

CDR3 loop: CSASRLGGTGELFF. V is TRBV20-1 and J is TRBJ2-2; the D gene TCRdb calls, TRBD2, cannot be checked with no DNA. The CDR3 covers 14 residues. Germline CDR1 reads DFQATT; CDR2 reads SNEGSKA (reference sequence).

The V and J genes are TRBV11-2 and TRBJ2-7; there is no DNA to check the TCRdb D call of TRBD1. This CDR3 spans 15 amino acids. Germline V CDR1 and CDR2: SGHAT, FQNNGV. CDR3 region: CASSLTGGSSYEQYF.

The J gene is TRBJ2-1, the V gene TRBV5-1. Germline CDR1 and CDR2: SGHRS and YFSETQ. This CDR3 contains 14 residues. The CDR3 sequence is CASSVTDTYNEQFF.

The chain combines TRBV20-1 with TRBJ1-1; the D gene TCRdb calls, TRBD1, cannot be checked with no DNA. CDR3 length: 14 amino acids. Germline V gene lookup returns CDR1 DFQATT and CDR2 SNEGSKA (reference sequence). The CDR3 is CSATRTGVFTEAFF.

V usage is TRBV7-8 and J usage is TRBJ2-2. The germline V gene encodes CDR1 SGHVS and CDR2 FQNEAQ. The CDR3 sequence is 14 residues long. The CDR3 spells CASSFGQNTGELFF.